This T cell receptor beta chain stems from a study of shared clonotypes between healthy human individuals. Naive CD8 cells comprised CD45RO-negative, CCR7-positively selected cells, excluding terminally differentiated effector memory CD45RA+ cells. This clone was observed once. The table came from immunoSEQ multiplex PCR; TCRdb's copy has only in-frame clones and leaves some out. The table lists approximately 600,000 clones, 85% to 95% of them singletons. The CDR3 consists of 12 residues. V dropped 3 bases and J dropped 6 bases, with 9 bases sitting between them. Looked up from germline, CDR1 is MNHGY and CDR2 is SVAAGI.

Sequencing was carried out using naive CD8+ T cells sorted from blood. The TCR originated in a woman aged 25 to 45 in good health. This sequence joins TRBV6-9 and TRBJ2-7, with D uncertain. CDR3: CASSYSLREQYF. The CDR3 region has the DNA TGTGCCAGCAGTTACTCGTTGCGCGAGCAGTACTTC.